This TCR beta chain stems from a study of cytomegalovirus exposure and HLA in healthy donors. This CDR3 has 16 residues. V was shortened by 3 bases and J by 5 bases, with 16 bases between the two germline ends. CDR1 is LNHDA and CDR2 is SQIVND in the germline V gene (reference sequence). In its sample, this clone was seen once. The PCR had 60 Vbeta and 13 Jbeta primers. The table came from immunoSEQ multiplex PCR; TCRdb's copy has only in-frame clones and leaves some out. Of around 150,000 clones listed, roughly 78% are singletons. The sample consisted of PBMCs. The sequence was collected from a man between 50 and 59 years old in good health and CMV-seropositive. The chain joins TRBV19 to TRBJ2-2, with a possible D match to TRBD2 (5 bases). The CDR3 is CASSIREGLRTGELFF. CDR3 in DNA: TGTGCCAGTAGTATTCGGGAAGGGCTTAGGACCGGGGAGCTGTTTTTT.